This T cell receptor (beta chain) was observed in a study of T cell repertoires in cytomegalovirus infection. Across the whole study: An indication of both CMV infection and matching HLA type came from public TCR beta signatures.

In this sample, this clonotype turned up many times. Its specificity is unknown. This CDR3 spans 15 amino acids. CDR1 SGHTA and CDR2 FQGNSA come from the germline V gene. Trimming stripped 5 bases from V and 8 bases from J, with 20 bases between. Study-level findings and limits: Predominance within the ex vivo response was attributable to HLA-C-restricted CMV-specific TCR beta clonotypes. Accumulated public TCR beta family frequency recognized individuals carrying CMV together with the relevant HLA.

TCRdb used MiXCR to reprocess the reads, holding one entry per CDR3 protein. The profile shows hundreds of thousands of distinct CDR3 sequences, about 8.8% of them singletons. The source material was PBMCs. J is TRBJ2-3 and V is TRBV7-2; the D gene is possibly TRBD2 (6 bases). The clonotype was recovered from a human donor in good health (CMV status not recorded). Some clones in this sample may be carry-over from other donors' samples. The CDR3 sequence is CASSPTTRQGLTQYF. In nucleotides, the CDR3 is TGTGCCAGCAGCCCGACGACCCGGCAGGGACTTACGCAGTATTTT.